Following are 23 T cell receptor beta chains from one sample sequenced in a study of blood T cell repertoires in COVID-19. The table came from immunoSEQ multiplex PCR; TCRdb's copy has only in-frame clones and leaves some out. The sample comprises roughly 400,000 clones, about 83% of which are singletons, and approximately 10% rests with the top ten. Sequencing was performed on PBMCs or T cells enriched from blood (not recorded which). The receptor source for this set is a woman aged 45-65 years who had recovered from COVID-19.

The CDR3 region has the DNA TGTGCCAGCAGTGAGTGGGCGGAGACCCAGTACTTC. Its protein product is CASSEWAETQYF. The chain recombines TRBV2 with TRBJ2-5, with D unclear. V dropped 3 bases and J dropped 5 bases, with 7 bases sitting between them. CDR3 length: 12 residues. Looked up from germline, CDR1 is SNHLY and CDR2 is FYNNEI.

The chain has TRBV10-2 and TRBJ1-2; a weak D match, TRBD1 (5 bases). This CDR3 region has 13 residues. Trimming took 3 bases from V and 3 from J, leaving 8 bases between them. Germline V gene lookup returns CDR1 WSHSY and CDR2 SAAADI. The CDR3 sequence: CASSERDYYGYTF. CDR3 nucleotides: TGCGCCAGCAGTGAAAGGGACTACTATGGCTACACCTTC.

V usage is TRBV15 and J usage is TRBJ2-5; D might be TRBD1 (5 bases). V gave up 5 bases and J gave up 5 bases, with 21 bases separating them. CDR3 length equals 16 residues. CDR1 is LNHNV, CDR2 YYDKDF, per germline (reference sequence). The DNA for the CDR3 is TGTGCCACCAGCCCTCCTATCCTTCAGGGCTTCGAGACCCAGTACTTC. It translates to CATSPPILQGFETQYF.

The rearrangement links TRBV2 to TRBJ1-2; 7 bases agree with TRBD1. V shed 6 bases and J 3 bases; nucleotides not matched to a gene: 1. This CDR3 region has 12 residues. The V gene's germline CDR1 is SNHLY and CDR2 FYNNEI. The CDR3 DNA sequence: TGTGCCAGCAGAGACAGGGACTATGGCTACACCTTC. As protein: CASRDRDYGYTF.

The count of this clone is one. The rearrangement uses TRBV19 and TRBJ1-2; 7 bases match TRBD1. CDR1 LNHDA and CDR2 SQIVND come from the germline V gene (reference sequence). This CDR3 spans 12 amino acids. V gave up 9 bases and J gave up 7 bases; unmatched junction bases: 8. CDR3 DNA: TGTGCCAGCCAAGGGGGCGCCGGTGGCTACACCTTC. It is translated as CASQGGAGGYTF.

CDR3 protein: CASRENLDSYNSPLHF. The DNA for the CDR3 is TGTGCCAGCAGGGAAAACCTGGACAGTTATAATTCACCCCTCCACTTT. V and J are TRBV6-1 and TRBJ1-6; weak D call: TRBD1 (6 bases). Trimming stripped 6 bases from V and 4 bases from J, with 16 bases between. CDR3 length: 16 residues. CDR1 MNHNS and CDR2 SASEGT come from the germline V gene.

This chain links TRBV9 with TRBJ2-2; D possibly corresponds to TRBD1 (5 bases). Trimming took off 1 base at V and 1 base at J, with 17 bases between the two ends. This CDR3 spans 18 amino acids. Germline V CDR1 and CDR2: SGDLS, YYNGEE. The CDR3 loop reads CASSVFFIGAGNTGELFF. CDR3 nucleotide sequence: TGTGCCAGCAGCGTATTCTTTATTGGGGCAGGGAACACCGGGGAGCTGTTTTTT.

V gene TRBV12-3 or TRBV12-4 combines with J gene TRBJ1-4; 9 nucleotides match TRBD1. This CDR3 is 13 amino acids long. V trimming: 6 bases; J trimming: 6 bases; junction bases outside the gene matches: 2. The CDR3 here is CASRTGGDEKLFF. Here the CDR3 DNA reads TGTGCCAGCAGGACAGGGGGGGATGAAAAACTGTTTTTT.

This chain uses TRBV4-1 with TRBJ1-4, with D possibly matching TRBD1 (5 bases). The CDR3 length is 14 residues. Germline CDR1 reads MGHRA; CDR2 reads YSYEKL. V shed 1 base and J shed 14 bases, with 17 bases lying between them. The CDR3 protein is CASSQVGTGRDLFF. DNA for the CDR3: TGCGCCAGCAGCCAAGTAGGGACCGGGAGAGACCTGTTTTTT.

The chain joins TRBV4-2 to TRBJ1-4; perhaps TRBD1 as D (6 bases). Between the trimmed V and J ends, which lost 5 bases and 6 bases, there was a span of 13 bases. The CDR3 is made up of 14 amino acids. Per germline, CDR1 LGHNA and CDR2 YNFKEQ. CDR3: CASSGGRQDEKLFF. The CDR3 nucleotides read TGTGCCAGCAGCGGGGGCCGGCAGGATGAAAAACTGTTTTTT.

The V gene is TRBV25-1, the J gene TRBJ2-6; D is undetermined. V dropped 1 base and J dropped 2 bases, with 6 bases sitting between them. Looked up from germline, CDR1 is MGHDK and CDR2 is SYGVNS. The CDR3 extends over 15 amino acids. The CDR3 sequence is CASSELSTGANVLTF. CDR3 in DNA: TGTGCCAGCAGTGAATTGTCTACTGGGGCCAACGTCCTGACTTTC.

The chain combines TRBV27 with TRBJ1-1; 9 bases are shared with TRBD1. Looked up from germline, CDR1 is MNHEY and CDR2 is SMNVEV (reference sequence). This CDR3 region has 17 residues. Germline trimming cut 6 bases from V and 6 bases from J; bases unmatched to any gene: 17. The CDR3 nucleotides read TGTGCCAGCAGACACGGGACAGGGAATCTCAGAATCGCTGAAGCTTTCTTT. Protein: CASRHGTGNLRIAEAFF.

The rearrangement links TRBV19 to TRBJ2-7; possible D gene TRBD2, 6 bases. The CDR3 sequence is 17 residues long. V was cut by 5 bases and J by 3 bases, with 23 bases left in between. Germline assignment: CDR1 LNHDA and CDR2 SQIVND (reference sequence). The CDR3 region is CASSSEGPVVALYEQYF. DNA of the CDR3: TGTGCCAGTAGTTCGGAGGGGCCCGTTGTGGCCCTCTACGAGCAGTACTTC.

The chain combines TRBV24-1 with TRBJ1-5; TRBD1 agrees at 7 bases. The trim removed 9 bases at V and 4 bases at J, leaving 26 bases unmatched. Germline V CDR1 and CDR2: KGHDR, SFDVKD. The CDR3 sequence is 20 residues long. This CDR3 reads CATLPGGWGLLGVVNQPQHF. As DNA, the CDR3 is TGTGCCACCCTCCCAGGGGGTTGGGGTCTTTTAGGTGTTGTAAATCAGCCCCAGCATTTT.

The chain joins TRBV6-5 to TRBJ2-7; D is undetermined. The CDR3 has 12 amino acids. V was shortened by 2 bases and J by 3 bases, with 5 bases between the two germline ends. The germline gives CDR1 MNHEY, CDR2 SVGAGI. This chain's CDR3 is CASSYIDYEQYF. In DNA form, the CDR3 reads TGTGCCAGCAGTTACATAGACTACGAGCAGTACTTC.

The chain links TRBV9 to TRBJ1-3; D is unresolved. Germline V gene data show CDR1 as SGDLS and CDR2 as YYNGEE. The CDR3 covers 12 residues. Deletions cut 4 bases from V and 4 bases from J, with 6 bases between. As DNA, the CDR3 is TGTGCCAGCAGCCTAGCGGGAAACACCATATATTTT. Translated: CASSLAGNTIYF.

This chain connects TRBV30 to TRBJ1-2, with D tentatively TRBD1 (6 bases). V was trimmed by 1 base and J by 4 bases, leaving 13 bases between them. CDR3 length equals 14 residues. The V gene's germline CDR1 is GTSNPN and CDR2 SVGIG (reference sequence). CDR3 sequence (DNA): TGTGCCTGGAGTGGGACAGACGGATTCTATGGCTACACCTTC. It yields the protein CAWSGTDGFYGYTF.

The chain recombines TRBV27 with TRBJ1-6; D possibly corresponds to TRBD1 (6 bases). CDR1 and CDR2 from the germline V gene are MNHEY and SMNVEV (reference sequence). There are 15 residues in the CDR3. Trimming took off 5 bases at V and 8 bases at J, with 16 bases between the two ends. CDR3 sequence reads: CASSPSTGAYSPLHF. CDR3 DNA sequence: TGTGCCAGCAGTCCATCGACAGGAGCTTATTCACCCCTCCACTTT.

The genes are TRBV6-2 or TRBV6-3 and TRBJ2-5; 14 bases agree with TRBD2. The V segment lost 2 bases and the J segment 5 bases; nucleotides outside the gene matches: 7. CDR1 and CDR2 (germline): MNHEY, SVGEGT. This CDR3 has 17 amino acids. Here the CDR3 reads CASSYGGLAGGGETQYF. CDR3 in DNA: TGTGCCAGCAGTTACGGTGGACTAGCGGGGGGAGGGGAGACCCAGTACTTC.

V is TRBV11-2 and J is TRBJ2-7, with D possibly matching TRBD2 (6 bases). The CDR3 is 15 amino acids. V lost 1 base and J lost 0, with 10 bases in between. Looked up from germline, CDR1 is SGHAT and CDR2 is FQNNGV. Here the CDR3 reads CASSLGGVSSYEQYF. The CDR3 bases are TGTGCCAGCAGCTTAGGGGGGGTAAGCTCCTACGAGCAGTACTTC.

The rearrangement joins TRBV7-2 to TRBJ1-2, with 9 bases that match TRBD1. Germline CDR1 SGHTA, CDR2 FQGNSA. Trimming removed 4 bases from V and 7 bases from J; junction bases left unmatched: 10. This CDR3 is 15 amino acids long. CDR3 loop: CASSSGTGRGGGYTF. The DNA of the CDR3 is TGTGCCAGCAGCTCTGGGACAGGGAGGGGTGGTGGCTACACCTTC.

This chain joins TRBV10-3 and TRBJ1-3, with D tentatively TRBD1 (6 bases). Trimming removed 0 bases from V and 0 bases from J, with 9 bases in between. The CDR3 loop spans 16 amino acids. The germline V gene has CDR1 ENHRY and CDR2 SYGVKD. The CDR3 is CAISESGHSSGNTIYF. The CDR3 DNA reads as TGTGCCATCAGTGAGTCGGGACATTCCTCTGGAAACACCATATATTTT.

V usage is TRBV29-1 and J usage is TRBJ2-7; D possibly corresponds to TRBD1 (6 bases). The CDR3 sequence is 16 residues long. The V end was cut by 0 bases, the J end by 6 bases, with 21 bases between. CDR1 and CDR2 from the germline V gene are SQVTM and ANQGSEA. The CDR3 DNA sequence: TGCAGCGTTGAAGATTCAGAACAGGGTAACGAGGGCGAGCAGTACTTC. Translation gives CSVEDSEQGNEGEQYF.